The 9 T cell receptor beta chains listed next were all sequenced from one sample in a study of blood T cell repertoires in COVID-19. The assay was immunoSEQ multiplex PCR, and TCRdb's table has in-frame clones only and misses some. The sample carries some 250,000 clones, approximately 82% recorded once. Sequencing was carried out using peripheral blood. The receptors shown here come from a man older than 75 with acute or convalescent COVID-19.

The chain links TRBV14 to TRBJ1-6; 9 bases are shared with TRBD1. The V segment lost 2 bases and the J segment 7 bases; nucleotides outside the gene matches: 9. The CDR3 totals 17 residues. CDR1 and CDR2 from the germline V gene are SGHDN and FVKESK. The CDR3: CASSQPTGGTGNSPLHF. CDR3 DNA: TGTGCCAGCAGCCAACCGACAGGGGGAACCGGAAATTCACCCCTCCACTTT.

The gene calls are TRBV18 and TRBJ2-7; no clear D. CDR1 is KGHSH and CDR2 is LQKENI in the germline V gene. This CDR3 region has 14 residues. V lost 6 bases and J lost 6, with 18 bases in between. The CDR3 coding sequence is TGTGCCAGCTCTCCCGGGTTAATCCCCTCCGAGCAGTACTTC. It yields the protein CASSPGLIPSEQYF.

Here the CDR3 reads CASSYSTGTGIEKLFF. CDR3 sequence (DNA): TGTGCCAGCAGTTACTCGACTGGGACAGGTATTGAAAAACTGTTTTTT. The chain uses TRBV6-5 and TRBJ1-4; 8 bases map to TRBD1. Trimming at V came to 0 bases and at J to 7 bases, leaving 7 bases not matched to a gene. The CDR3 has 16 residues. Germline lookup yields CDR1 MNHEY and CDR2 SVGAGI.

The chain employs TRBV7-8 and TRBJ1-6; D might be TRBD1 (6 bases). This CDR3 contains 14 residues. CDR1 and CDR2 from the germline V gene are SGHVS and FQNEAQ. V lost 1 base to trimming and J lost 9 bases, with 10 bases between them. The CDR3 sequence is CASSLDRERSPLHF. For the CDR3, the DNA is TGTGCCAGCAGCTTAGACAGGGAGCGTTCACCCCTCCACTTT.

The chain has TRBV7-8 and TRBJ2-5; possible D gene TRBD2, 5 bases. The V gene's germline CDR1 is SGHVS and CDR2 FQNEAQ. The CDR3 has 14 residues. V was clipped by 1 base and J by 5 bases, with 11 bases between them. The DNA of the CDR3 is TGTGCCAGCAGCTTAGGGCTAGCTCGTGAGACCCAGTACTTC. Translating it yields CASSLGLARETQYF.

This clone turned up a few times. V is TRBV6-1 and J is TRBJ2-7, with TRBD2 identical over 13 bases. The CDR3 covers 16 residues. The V gene end was trimmed by 0 bases and the J gene end by 2 bases; junction bases not matched to a gene: 1. CDR1 and CDR2 from the germline V gene are MNHNS and SASEGT. The CDR3 loop reads CASSEAGTSGTYEQYF. The CDR3 nucleotides are TGTGCCAGCAGTGAAGCCGGGACTAGCGGGACCTACGAGCAGTACTTC.

J is TRBJ2-1 and V is TRBV4-1; TRBD2 aligns across 7 bases. Germline V lookup: CDR1 MGHRA, CDR2 YSYEKL. The CDR3 runs to 14 residues. After removal of 2 bases from V and 5 bases from J, the junction contained 3 bases not matched to a gene. In DNA, the CDR3 is TGCGCCAGCAGCCAATACGGGGGGAACAATGAGCAGTTCTTC. It specifies CASSQYGGNNEQFF.

This clone was seen only once. V gene TRBV2 combines with J gene TRBJ2-2, with 12 bases aligning to TRBD2. The V gene end was trimmed by 7 bases and the J gene end by 7 bases; junction bases not matched to a gene: 7. The CDR3 covers 15 residues. Germline lookup yields CDR1 SNHLY and CDR2 FYNNEI. CDR3 sequence (DNA): TGTGCCAGCATCTCGACTAGCGGGAGAGACGGGGAGCTGTTTTTT. Translation gives CASISTSGRDGELFF.

The chain has TRBV27 and TRBJ2-3, with 9 bases aligning to TRBD2. CDR3 size: 15 residues. V lost 4 bases and J lost 6; bases outside the gene matches: 8. CDR1 MNHEY and CDR2 SMNVEV come from the germline V gene (reference sequence). The chain's CDR3 is CASSSFLGLADTQYF. DNA for the CDR3: TGTGCCAGCAGTTCCTTCCTCGGACTAGCGGATACGCAGTATTTT.